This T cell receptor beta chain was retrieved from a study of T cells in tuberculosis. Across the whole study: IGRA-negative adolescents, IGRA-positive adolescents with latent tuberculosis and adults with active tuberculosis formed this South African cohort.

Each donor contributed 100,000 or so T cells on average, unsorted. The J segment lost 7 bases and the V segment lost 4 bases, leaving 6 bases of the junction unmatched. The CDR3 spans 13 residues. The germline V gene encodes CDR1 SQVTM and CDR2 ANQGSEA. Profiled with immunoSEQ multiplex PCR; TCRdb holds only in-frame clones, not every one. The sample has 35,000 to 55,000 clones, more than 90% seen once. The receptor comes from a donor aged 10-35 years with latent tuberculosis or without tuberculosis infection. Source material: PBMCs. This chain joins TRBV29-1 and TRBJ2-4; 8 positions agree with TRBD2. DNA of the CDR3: TGCAGCGTTGCCGGGGGGGGTGAGAACATTCAGTACTTC. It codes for CSVAGGGENIQYF.